The 14 T cell receptor beta chains in this list originate from one sample, sequenced in a study of molecular identifiers for immune sequencing clone quantification. MiXCR, applied by TCRdb to the PCR reads, yields one record per CDR3 protein. The sample has some 96,000 distinct CDR3 sequences, 20% to 25% seen once. The sample consisted of naive CD8+ T cells from blood, with Jurkat cell RNA spiked in. The subset: FACS-sorted CD8+CD4-CCR7+CD45RA+ naive T cells. These TCRs come from a human donor in good health. Some libraries in this study had Jurkat cell RNA spiked in.

This clonotype was seen ten or more times. The chain uses TRBV30 and TRBJ1-1; TRBD1 might be the D (5 bases). The germline gives CDR1 GTSNPN, CDR2 SVGIG (reference sequence). The CDR3 runs to 14 residues. V lost 1 base, J lost 0 bases, and 9 bases lay in between. The CDR3 reads CAWSDGTLNTEAFF. For the CDR3, the DNA is TGTGCCTGGAGTGATGGGACCCTGAACACTGAAGCTTTCTTT. Full variable domain (remainder filled in from reference TRBV30 and TRBJ1-1): SQTIHQWPATLVQPVGSPLSLECTVEGTSNPNLYWYRQAAGRGLQLLFYSVGIGQISSEVPQNLSASRPQDRQFILSSKKLLLSDSGFYLCAWSDGTLNTEAFFGQGTRLTVV.

This clonotype was recorded many times. The chain is built from TRBV6-2 or TRBV6-3 and TRBJ2-7; tentative D call: TRBD2 (5 bases). The germline V gene has CDR1 MNHEY and CDR2 SVGEGT. CDR3 size: 13 residues. V was clipped by 5 bases and J by 3 bases, with 11 bases between them. CDR3 amino acids: CASSPRDNYEQYF. The CDR3 nucleotides read TGTGCCAGCAGTCCCCGGGATAACTACGAGCAGTACTTC.

This clonotype was observed a few times. V and J are TRBV28 and TRBJ1-6, with D perhaps matching TRBD1 (6 bases). V was trimmed by 8 bases and J by 7 bases, leaving 18 bases between them. Germline lookup yields CDR1 MDHEN and CDR2 SYDVKM. This CDR3 comprises 15 residues. CDR3 sequence (DNA): TGTGCCAGCGGGTACCAGGGGAAGGGAAATTCACCCCTCCACTTT. Encoded protein: CASGYQGKGNSPLHF.

This clonotype was seen a few times. The chain carries TRBV6-2 or TRBV6-3 and TRBJ2-1; 13 positions agree with TRBD2. The CDR3 covers 22 residues. Germline V gene lookup returns CDR1 MNHEY and CDR2 SVGEGT. The V gene end was trimmed by 0 bases and the J gene end by 3 bases; junction bases not matched to a gene: 17. The CDR3 loop is CASSYSTHYKARLAGGYNEQFF. The CDR3 DNA is TGTGCCAGCAGTTACTCCACCCACTATAAGGCGCGACTAGCGGGAGGCTACAATGAGCAGTTCTTC.

Concerning this clonotype: This could be a read error, since a much larger clone is one nucleotide away. The J gene is TRBJ1-1, the V gene TRBV6-1, with a possible D match to TRBD1 (5 bases). The CDR3 spans 12 residues. Germline CDR1 and CDR2: MNHNS and SASEGT. CDR3 DNA sequence: TGTACCAGCAATATGCGGGGGGCTGAAGCTTTCTTT. This encodes CTSNMRGAEAFF.

This clonotype showed up many times. The CDR3 is CASSFTGSDTQYF. CDR3 DNA: TGCGCCAGCAGCTTTACAGGGTCCGATACGCAGTATTTT. This rearrangement joins TRBV5-1 to TRBJ2-3; tentative D call: TRBD1 (6 bases). Germline-derived CDR1 and CDR2 are SGHRS and YFSETQ. Trimming took 2 bases from V and 6 from J, leaving 10 bases between them. This CDR3 has 13 amino acids. The entire variable domain, with the rest obtained from reference TRBV5-1 and TRBJ2-3, is as follows: KAGVTQTPRYLIKTRGQQVTLSCSPISGHRSVSWYQQTPGQGLQFLFEYFSETQRNKGNFPGRFSGRQFSNSRSEMNVSTLELGDSALYLCASSFTGSDTQYFGPGTRLTVL.

There are many counts of this clonotype. The chain recombines TRBV27 with TRBJ1-1; D unclear. This CDR3 spans 15 amino acids. Trimming took off 4 bases at V and 0 bases at J, with 12 bases between the two ends. Germline V gene sequence: CDR1 MNHEY, CDR2 SMNVEV (reference sequence). Here the CDR3 reads CASSSLFGMNTEAFF. For the CDR3, the DNA is TGTGCCAGCAGTTCCCTCTTTGGAATGAACACTGAAGCTTTCTTT.

This clonotype showed up many times. This sequence joins TRBV5-1 and TRBJ2-7; 8 bases match TRBD2. V was clipped by 0 bases and J by 2 bases; unmatched bases: 7. The CDR3 has 16 amino acids. In germline, CDR1 is SGHRS, CDR2 YFSETQ. The CDR3 loop is CASSLEETGGPYEQYF. CDR3 in DNA: TGCGCCAGCAGCTTGGAAGAGACGGGAGGGCCCTACGAGCAGTACTTC. The full variable domain, in which reference TRBV5-1 and TRBJ2-7 provide the parts outside the CDR3, is KAGVTQTPRYLIKTRGQQVTLSCSPISGHRSVSWYQQTPGQGLQFLFEYFSETQRNKGNFPGRFSGRQFSNSRSEMNVSTLELGDSALYLCASSLEETGGPYEQYFGPGTRLTVT.

This clonotype was detected many times. For the CDR3, the DNA is TGTGCTAGTGGTTCCCCCGGGACAGGTGCCTACAATGAGCAGTTCTTC. Its protein product is CASGSPGTGAYNEQFF. This chain links TRBV12-5 with TRBJ2-1; 8 bases fit TRBD1. The CDR3 has 16 residues. Trimming took 4 bases from V and 2 from J; bases not matched to a gene: 7. Germline CDR1 and CDR2: LGHNT and FRNRAP.

In regard to this clonotype: An end of the junction differs from the germline gene, which may be a read error. The chain uses TRBV6-5 and TRBJ1-5; TRBD1 might be the D (6 bases). Germline values: CDR1 MNHEY, CDR2 SVGAGI. This CDR3 region has 15 residues. The CDR3, as DNA: TGTGCCAGCAGGAACAGGGCCGGGAGCAATCCGCCCCCGCATTTT. Amino acid sequence: CASRNRAGSNPPPHF.

This clonotype has a count of ten or more. V is TRBV7-9 and J is TRBJ1-1, with no clear D. V was cut by 2 bases and J by 7 bases, with 11 bases left in between. This CDR3 spans 13 amino acids. The germline V gene has CDR1 SEHNR and CDR2 FQNEAQ (reference sequence). The CDR3 DNA sequence: TGTGCCAGCAGCTTAATCCCAGTGAATGAAGCTTTCTTT. Translation gives CASSLIPVNEAFF.

This clonotype was picked up many times. The gene calls are TRBV6-2 or TRBV6-3 and TRBJ1-1, with D unresolved. Trimming cost V 7 bases and J 0 bases, with 9 bases left between them. CDR1 and CDR2 (germline): MNHEY, SVGEGT. This CDR3 comprises 13 residues. Here the CDR3 DNA reads TGTGCCAGCACTTATGGCGTGAACACTGAAGCTTTCTTT. Its translation is CASTYGVNTEAFF.

This clonotype has ten or more counts. The J gene is TRBJ1-3, the V gene TRBV7-6, with 7 positions matching TRBD1. CDR3 length equals 15 residues. CDR1 and CDR2 (germline): SGHVS, FNYEAQ. V shed 1 base, J shed 1 base, and the junction held 1 base outside the gene matches. In DNA form, the CDR3 reads TGTGCCAGCAGCTTAGACAGGGGTTCTGGAAACACCATATATTTT. The encoded protein is CASSLDRGSGNTIYF.

A few counts support this clonotype. The chain carries TRBV2 and TRBJ1-2, with 8 positions matching TRBD1. J lost 10 bases, V lost 5 bases, and 6 bases had no gene match. The CDR3 runs 12 residues. Germline assignment: CDR1 SNHLY and CDR2 FYNNEI. The CDR3 region has the DNA TGTGCCAGCAGTTCCGGACAGGGAGACTACACCTTC. Translation: CASSSGQGDYTF.